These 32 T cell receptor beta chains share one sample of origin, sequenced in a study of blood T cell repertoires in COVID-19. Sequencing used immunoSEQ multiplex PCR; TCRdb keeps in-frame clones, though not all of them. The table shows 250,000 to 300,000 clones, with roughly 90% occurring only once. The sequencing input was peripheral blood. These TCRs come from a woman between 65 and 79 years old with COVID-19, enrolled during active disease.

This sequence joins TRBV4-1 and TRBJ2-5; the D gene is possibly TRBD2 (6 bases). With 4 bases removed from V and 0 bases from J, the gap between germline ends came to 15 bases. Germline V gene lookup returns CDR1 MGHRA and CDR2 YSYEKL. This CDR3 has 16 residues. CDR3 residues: CASSPLDSGHQETQYF. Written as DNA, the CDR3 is TGCGCCAGCAGCCCGTTAGATAGCGGTCACCAAGAGACCCAGTACTTC.

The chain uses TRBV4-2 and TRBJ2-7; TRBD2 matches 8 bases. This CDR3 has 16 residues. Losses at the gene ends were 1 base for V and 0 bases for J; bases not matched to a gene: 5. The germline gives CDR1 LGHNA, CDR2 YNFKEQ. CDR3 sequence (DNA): TGTGCCAGCAGCCAAGTGGCGGGGGGAATCTCCTACGAGCAGTACTTC. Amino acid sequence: CASSQVAGGISYEQYF.

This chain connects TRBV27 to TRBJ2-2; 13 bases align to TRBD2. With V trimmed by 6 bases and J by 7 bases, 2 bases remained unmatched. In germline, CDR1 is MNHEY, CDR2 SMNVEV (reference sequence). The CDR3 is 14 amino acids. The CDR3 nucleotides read TGTGCCAGCAGACTAGCGGGGGGGTACGGGGAGCTGTTTTTT. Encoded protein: CASRLAGGYGELFF.

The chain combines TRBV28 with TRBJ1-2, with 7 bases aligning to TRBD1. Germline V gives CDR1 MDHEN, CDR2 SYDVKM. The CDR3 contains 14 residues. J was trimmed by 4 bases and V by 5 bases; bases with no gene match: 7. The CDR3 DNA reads TGTGCCAGCAGTCCCGGGACAGAGATCTATGGCTACACCTTC. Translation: CASSPGTEIYGYTF.

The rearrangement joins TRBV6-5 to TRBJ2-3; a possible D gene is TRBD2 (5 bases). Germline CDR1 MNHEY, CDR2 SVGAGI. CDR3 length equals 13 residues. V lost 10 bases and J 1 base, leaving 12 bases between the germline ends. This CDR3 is CATMDGGTDTQYF. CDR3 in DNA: TGTGCCACCATGGACGGGGGCACAGATACGCAGTATTTT.

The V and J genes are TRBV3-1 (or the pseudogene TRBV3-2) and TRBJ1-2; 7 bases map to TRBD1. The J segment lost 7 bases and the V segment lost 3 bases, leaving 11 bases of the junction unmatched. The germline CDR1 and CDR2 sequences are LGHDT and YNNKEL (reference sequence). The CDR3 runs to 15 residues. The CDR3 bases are TGTGCCAGCAGCCAGGGTACAGGGGTATGGGGTGGCTACACCTTC. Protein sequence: CASSQGTGVWGGYTF.

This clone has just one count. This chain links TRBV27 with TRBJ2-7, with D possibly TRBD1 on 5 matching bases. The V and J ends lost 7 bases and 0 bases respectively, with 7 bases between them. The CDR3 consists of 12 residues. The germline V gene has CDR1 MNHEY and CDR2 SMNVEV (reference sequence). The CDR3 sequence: CASTGPSYEQYF. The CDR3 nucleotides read TGTGCCAGCACAGGGCCCTCCTACGAGCAGTACTTC.

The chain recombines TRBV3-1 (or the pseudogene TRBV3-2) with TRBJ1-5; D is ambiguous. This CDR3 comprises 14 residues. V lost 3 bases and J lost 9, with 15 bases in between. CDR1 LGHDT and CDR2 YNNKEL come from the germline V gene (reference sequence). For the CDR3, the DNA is TGTGCCAGCAGCCACTCCGGAGTTTTTCCGCCCCAGCATTTT. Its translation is CASSHSGVFPPQHF.

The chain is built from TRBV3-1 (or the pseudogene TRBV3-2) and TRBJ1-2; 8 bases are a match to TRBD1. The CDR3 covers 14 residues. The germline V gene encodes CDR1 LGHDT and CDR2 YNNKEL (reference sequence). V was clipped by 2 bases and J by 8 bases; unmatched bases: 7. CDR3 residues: CASSQRNRGGGYTF. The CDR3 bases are TGTGCCAGCAGCCAAAGAAACAGGGGGGGCGGCTACACCTTC.

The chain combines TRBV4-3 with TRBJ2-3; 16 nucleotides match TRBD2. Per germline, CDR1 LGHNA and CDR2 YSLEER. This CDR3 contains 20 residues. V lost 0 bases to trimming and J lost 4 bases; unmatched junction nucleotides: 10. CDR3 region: CASSQERGLAGGSRADTQYF. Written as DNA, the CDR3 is TGCGCCAGCAGCCAAGAAAGGGGACTAGCGGGGGGGAGTCGGGCAGATACGCAGTATTTT.

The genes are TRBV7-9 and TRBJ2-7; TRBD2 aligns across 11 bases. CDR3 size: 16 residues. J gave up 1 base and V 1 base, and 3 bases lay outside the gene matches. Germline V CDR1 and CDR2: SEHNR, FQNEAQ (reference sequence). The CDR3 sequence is CASSLGLAGGSYEQYF. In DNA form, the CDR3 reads TGTGCCAGCAGCTTAGGGCTAGCGGGGGGTTCCTACGAGCAGTACTTC. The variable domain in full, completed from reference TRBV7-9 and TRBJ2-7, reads DTGVSQNPRHKITKRGQNVTFRCDPISEHNRLYWYRQTLGQGPEFLTYFQNEAQLEKSRLLSDRFSAERPKGSFSTLEIQRTEQGDSAMYLCASSLGLAGGSYEQYFGPGTRLTVT.

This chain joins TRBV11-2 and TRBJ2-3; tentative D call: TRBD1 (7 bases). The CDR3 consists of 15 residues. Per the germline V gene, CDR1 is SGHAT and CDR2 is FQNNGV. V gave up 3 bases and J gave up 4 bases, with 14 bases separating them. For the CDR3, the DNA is TGTGCCAGCAGCTTTCAGGGGGGCCCCGCAGATACGCAGTATTTT. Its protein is CASSFQGGPADTQYF.

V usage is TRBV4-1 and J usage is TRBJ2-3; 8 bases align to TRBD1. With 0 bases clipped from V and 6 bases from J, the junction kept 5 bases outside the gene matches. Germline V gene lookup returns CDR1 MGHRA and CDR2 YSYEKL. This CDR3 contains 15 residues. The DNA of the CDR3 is TGCGCCAGCAGCCAAGAGGACAGGGAAGTTGATACGCAGTATTTT. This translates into CASSQEDREVDTQYF.

For the CDR3, the DNA is TGTGCCAGCTCACCGGCGGGGGTTGGACAGCCCCAGCATTTT. Amino acid sequence: CASSPAGVGQPQHF. The chain uses TRBV18 and TRBJ1-5; TRBD1 is a possible D gene (5 bases). CDR3 length equals 14 residues. Trimming stripped 3 bases from V and 7 bases from J, with 13 bases between. Germline lookup yields CDR1 KGHSH and CDR2 LQKENI.

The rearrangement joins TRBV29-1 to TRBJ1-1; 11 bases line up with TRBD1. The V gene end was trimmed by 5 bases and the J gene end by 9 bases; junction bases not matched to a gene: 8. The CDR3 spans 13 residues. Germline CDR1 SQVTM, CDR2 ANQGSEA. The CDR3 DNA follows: TGCAGCGTTCGGACAGGGGGCGACTCACAAGCTTTCTTT. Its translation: CSVRTGGDSQAFF. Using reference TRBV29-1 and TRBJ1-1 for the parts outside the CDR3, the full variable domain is SAVISQKPSRDICQRGTSLTIQCQVDSQVTMMFWYRQQPGQSLTLIATANQGSEATYESGFVIDKFPISRPNLTFSTLTVSNMSPEDSSIYLCSVRTGGDSQAFFGQGTRLTVV.

This chain's CDR3 is CASSHEFRGSYEQYF. Here the CDR3 DNA reads TGTGCCAGCAGCCACGAATTCAGAGGTTCCTACGAGCAGTACTTC. The rearrangement joins TRBV3-1 (or the pseudogene TRBV3-2) to TRBJ2-7; D not resolved. The germline V and J ends were trimmed by 3 bases and 1 base, with 13 bases remaining between them. The CDR3 length is 15 residues. Germline loops: CDR1 LGHDT, CDR2 YNNKEL (reference sequence).

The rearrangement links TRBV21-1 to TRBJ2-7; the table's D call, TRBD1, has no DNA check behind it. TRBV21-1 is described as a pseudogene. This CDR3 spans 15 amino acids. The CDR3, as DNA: TGTGCCAGCAGCTCGGACCGACAGGGGGGTTACGAGCAGTACTTC. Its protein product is CASSSDRQGGYEQYF.

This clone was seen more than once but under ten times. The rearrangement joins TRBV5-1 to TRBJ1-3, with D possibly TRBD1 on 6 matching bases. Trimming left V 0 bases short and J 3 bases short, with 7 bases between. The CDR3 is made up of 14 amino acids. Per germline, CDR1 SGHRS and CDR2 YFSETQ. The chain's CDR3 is CASSLGQDGNTIYF. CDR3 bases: TGCGCCAGCAGCTTGGGACAGGATGGAAACACCATATATTTT.

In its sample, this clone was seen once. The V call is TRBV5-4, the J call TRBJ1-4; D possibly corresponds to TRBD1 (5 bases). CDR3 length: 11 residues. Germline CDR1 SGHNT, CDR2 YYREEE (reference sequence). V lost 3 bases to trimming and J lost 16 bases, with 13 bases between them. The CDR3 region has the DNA TGTGCCAGCAGCTCGACGCGGAGGGGGTTTTTT. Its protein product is CASSSTRRGFF.

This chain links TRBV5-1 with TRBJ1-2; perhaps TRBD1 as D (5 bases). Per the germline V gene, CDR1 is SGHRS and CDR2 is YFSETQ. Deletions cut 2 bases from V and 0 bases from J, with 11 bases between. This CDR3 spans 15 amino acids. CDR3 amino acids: CASSFRAPSNYGYTF. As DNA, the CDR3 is TGCGCCAGCAGCTTCAGGGCGCCGTCTAACTATGGCTACACCTTC.

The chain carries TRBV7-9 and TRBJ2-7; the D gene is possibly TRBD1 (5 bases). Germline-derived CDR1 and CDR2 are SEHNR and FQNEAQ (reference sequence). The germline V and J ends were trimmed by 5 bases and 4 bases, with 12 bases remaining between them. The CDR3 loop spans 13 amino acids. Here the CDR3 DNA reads TGTGCCAGCAGCAAACAGGTACCATACGAGCAGTACTTC. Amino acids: CASSKQVPYEQYF.

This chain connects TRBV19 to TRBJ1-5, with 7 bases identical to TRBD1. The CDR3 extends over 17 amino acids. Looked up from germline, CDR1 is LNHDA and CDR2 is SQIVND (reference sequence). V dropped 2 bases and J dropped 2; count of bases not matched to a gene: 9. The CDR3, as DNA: TGTGCCAGTAGTATAAGGGGACAGAGGGCTGGCAATCAGCCCCAGCATTTT. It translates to CASSIRGQRAGNQPQHF.

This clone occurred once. CDR3 in DNA: TGTGCCAGCAGCAAACCCGGGATTCAAGAGACCCAGTACTTC. Amino acids: CASSKPGIQETQYF. This rearrangement joins TRBV11-2 to TRBJ2-5; D is perhaps TRBD2 (5 bases). CDR3 length equals 14 residues. Trimming removed 5 bases at V and 2 bases at J, with 12 bases between. Germline V gene sequence: CDR1 SGHAT, CDR2 FQNNGV. Full variable domain (remainder filled in from reference TRBV11-2 and TRBJ2-5): EAGVAQSPRYKIIEKRQSVAFWCNPISGHATLYWYQQILGQGPKLLIQFQNNGVVDDSQLPKDRFSAERLKGVDSTLKIQPAKLEDSAVYLCASSKPGIQETQYFGPGTRLLVL.

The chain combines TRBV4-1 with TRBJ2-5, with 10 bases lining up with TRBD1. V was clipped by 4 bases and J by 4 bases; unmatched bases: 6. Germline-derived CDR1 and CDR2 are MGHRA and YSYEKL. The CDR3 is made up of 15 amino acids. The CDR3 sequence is CASSPSGTGVETQYF. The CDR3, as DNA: TGCGCCAGCAGCCCCTCCGGGACAGGGGTAGAGACCCAGTACTTC.

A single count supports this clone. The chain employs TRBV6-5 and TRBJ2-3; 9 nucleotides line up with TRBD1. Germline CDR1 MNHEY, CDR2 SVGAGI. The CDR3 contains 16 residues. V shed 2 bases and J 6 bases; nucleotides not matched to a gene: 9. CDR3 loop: CASSYTFRDRADTQYF. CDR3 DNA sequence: TGTGCCAGCAGTTACACCTTCCGGGACAGGGCCGATACGCAGTATTTT.

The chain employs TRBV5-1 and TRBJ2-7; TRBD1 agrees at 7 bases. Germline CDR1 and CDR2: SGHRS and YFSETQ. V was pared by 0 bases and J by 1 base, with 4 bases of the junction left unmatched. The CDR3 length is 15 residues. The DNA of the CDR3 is TGCGCCAGCAGCTTGGACAGGGGCGCGTCCTACGAGCAGTACTTC. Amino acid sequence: CASSLDRGASYEQYF.

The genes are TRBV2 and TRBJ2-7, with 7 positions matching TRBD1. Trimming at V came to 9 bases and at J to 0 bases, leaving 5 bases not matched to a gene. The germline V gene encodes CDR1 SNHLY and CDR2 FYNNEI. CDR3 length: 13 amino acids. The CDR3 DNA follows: TGTGCCAGTATGGGACAGCCCTCCTACGAGCAGTACTTC. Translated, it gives CASMGQPSYEQYF.

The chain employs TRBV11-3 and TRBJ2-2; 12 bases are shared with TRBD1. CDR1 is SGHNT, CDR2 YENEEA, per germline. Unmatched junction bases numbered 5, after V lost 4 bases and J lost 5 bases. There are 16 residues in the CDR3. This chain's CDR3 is CASSSRDRGRTGELFF. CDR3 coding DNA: TGTGCCAGCAGCTCCCGGGACAGGGGGCGAACCGGGGAGCTGTTTTTT.

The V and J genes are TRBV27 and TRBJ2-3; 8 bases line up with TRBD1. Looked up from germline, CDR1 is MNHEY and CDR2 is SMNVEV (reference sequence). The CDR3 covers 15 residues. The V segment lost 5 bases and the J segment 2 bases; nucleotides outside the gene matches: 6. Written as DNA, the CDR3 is TGTGCCAGCAGTACCGGACAGGGATTCACAGATACGCAGTATTTT. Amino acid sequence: CASSTGQGFTDTQYF.

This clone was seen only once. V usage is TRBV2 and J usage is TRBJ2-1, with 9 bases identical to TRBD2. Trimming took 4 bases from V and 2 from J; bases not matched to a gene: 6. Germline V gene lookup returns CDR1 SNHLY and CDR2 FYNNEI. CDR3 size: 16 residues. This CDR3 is CASSGTSDPTYNEQFF. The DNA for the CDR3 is TGTGCCAGCAGTGGGACTAGCGACCCTACCTACAATGAGCAGTTCTTC.

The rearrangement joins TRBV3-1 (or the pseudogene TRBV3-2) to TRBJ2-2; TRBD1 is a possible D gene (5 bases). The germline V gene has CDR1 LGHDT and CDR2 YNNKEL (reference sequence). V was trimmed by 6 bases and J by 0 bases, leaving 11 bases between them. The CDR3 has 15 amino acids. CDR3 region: CASRATAPNTGELFF. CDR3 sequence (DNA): TGTGCCAGCAGGGCGACAGCCCCGAACACCGGGGAGCTGTTTTTT.

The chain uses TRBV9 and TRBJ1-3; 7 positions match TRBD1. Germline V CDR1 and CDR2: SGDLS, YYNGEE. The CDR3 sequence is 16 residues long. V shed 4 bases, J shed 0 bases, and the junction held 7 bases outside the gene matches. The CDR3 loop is CASSRLGTDSGNTIYF. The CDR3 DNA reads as TGTGCCAGCAGCCGTCTCGGGACAGACTCTGGAAACACCATATATTTT.